This paragraph covers one T cell receptor beta chain sequence. Its antigen is not identified. This entry belongs to a study of shared clonotypes between healthy human individuals. Turning to the study itself: Each donor's CD8 memory used one plate, CD8 naive two, each CD4 subset three. Points from the study as a whole: Inspection by rarefaction showed sorted-subset sequencing to be incomplete despite large depth. Clonotype sharing among the donors was expected to vary with sequencing depth.

The protocol was immunoSEQ multiplex PCR, while the TCRdb copy is restricted to in-frame clones and leaves out a portion. The profile shows approximately 2,000,000 clones, around 92% of them singletons. The V gene's germline CDR1 is SGDLS and CDR2 YYNGEE. The CDR3 is 16 residues long. Trimming cost V 0 bases and J 7 bases, with 17 bases left between them. The chain couples TRBV9 to TRBJ1-5; D might be TRBD1 (5 bases). The clonotype comes from a man between 18 and 35 years old in good health. Some clones in this sample may be carry-over from other donors' samples. What was sequenced was naive CD4+ T cells from PBMCs. As to subset: CD45RA+ positively selected. The DNA for the CDR3 is TGTGCCAGCAGCGTAGGCGGCAGGTGGGGGGAACAGCCCCAGCATTTT. This gives the protein CASSVGGRWGEQPQHF.